This TCR beta chain is from a study of blood T cell repertoires in COVID-19 (dated by TCRdb to the early 2020s). Regarding the complete study: Samples covering the acute and convalescent phases of COVID-19 were provided by collaborators in the United States, Italy and Spain. The samples were drawn from the first 160 participants of the ongoing ImmuneRACE study and from 950 to 1,500 subjects provided by 6 global collaborators. HLA class I and class II types, where available, came from metadata supplied by the sample provider rather than from assay-based typing. The dataset comprised deeply sampled blood TCRbeta repertoires from subjects exposed to, actively infected with, or recovered from COVID-19. The material from the prospective study consisted of cDNA or gDNA derived from T cells, B-cell-depleted T cells, or PBMCs. A de-identified subject ID, COVID-19 status, age in years and sex were almost always included in the sample metadata. The repertoires were released in a freely available public database intended as a resource for research on the immune response to SARS-CoV-2.

Enrolling through a virtual design, the prospective study's participants ranged in age from about 18 to 89 years and lived across about two dozen United States geographic areas. To assign participants to cohorts, the prospective study relied on clinical history that participants themselves reported in a screening survey and a study questionnaire. Recovered participants in ImmuneRACE Cohort 3 were defined as having two consecutive negative NP/OP PCR tests, clearance from a healthcare professional, or resolution of symptoms. In the prospective study, mobile phlebotomists collected whole blood, serum and a nasopharyngeal or oropharyngeal swab from each participant. Over a roughly 2-month period, participants in the prospective study had the option of providing additional blood draws and questionnaires. Before DNA extraction, blood samples from the prospective study were shipped at room temperature or frozen.

The CDR3 spans 13 residues, from the cysteine through the phenylalanine. Just CDR3 DNA is preserved here, 39 bases in frame from base 1. CDR1 and CDR2 are read off the germline V gene as SQVTM and ANQGSEA. Relative to germline, V is 7 bases shorter and J is 1 base shorter, with 13 bases between their ends. Remarks on this clone: The antigen it recognizes is unknown. No base quality values were provided; no much bigger clone lies one nucleotide off. The sample contains more than one DNA sequence encoding this CDR3.

The immunoSEQ Assay, a bias-controlled multiplex PCR, was used to amplify TCRbeta CDR3 regions from genomic DNA. The original methods were these. Within the assay, amplification of reference gene primers was used to estimate how many nucleated cells each sample contained. Sequence reads were collapsed and filtered to measure the absolute abundance of every unique TCRbeta CDR3 rearrangement. For each sample, productive Simpson clonality was calculated as the square root of Simpson's diversity index over productive rearrangements. TCRdb holds this immuneACCESS table with in-frame rearrangements only. Some clones are missing; in checked studies, unresolved V genes explain under half, and the rest has no known cause. V, J and clone size reflect that table, while D and trimming were determined from the DNA. Counted in this sample were some 170,000 clones; 80% to 90% of them appeared once. Clones ranked in the top ten supply around 15% of the sample.

Broad study findings and their caveats: Clinical and demographic metadata were provided uncurated, with the amount varying by source and participant.

This clonotype was obtained from a man between 45 and 60 years old who had recovered from COVID-19. The rearranged chain carries TRBV29-1 and TRBJ1-1; the best D guess is TRBD1, with 5 bases matching. Sequenced input: PBMCs or T cells enriched from blood (not recorded which). Here is the DNA: TGCAGCGGACTCAGGGATTCGAACACTGAAGCTTTCTTT. Its protein is CSGLRDSNTEAFF. Reference TRBV29-1 and TRBJ1-1 proteins supply the regions before and after the CDR3; the full variable domain is: SAVISQKPSRDICQRGTSLTIQCQVDSQVTMMFWYRQQPGQSLTLIATANQGSEATYESGFVIDKFPISRPNLTFSTLTVSNMSPEDSSIYLCSGLRDSNTEAFFGQGTRLTVV.